This T cell receptor beta chain is drawn from a study of Graves' ophthalmopathy and Graves' hyperthyroidism. The length of the CDR3 is 17 residues. From germline, CDR1 is ENHRY and CDR2 SYGVKD. V lost 2 bases, J lost 7 bases, and 15 bases stayed unmatched. TCR beta CDR3 amplification used RNA transcripts. Second-round multiplex PCR came after first-round RT-PCR with HTBI primers. TCRdb itself ran the multiplex PCR reads through MiXCR, one entry per CDR3 protein. Here the sample spans about 640,000 distinct CDR3 sequences, over 40% being singletons. The chain carries TRBV10-3 and TRBJ2-5; 8 bases are a match to TRBD1. The receptor comes from an adult man with Graves' ophthalmopathy. The source material was peripheral blood. The DNA for the CDR3 is TGTGCCATCAGTGAGGGACAGGGACCGACTGGCGGCTGGACCCAGTACTTC. The encoded protein is CAISEGQGPTGGWTQYF.